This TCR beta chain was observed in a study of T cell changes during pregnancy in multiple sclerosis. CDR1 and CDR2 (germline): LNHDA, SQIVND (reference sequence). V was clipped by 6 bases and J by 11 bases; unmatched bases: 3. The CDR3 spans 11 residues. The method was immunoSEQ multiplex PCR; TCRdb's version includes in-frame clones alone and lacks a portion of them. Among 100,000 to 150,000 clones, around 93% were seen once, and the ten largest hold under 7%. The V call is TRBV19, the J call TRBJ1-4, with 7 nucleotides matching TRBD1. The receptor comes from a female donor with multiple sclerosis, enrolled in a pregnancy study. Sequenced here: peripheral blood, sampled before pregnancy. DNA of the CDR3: TGTGCCAGTAGCCTGACAGGGAAACTGTTTTTT. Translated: CASSLTGKLFF.